What follows are 15 T cell receptor beta chains derived from one specimen sequenced in a study of blood T cell repertoires in COVID-19 (dated by TCRdb to the early 2020s). Libraries were built with the immunoSEQ multiplex PCR assay. What TCRdb holds here is the immuneACCESS table cut down to in-frame rearrangements. Part of the clones is not present; checked against another copy, under half of the missing clones reflect an unresolved V gene, and the others are unexplained. The sample profile shows roughly 300,000 clones; roughly 85% of them were found once. In total, the top ten clones hold roughly 10% of the sample. The sample consisted of peripheral blood. These receptors all come from a woman aged 45-65 years who had recovered from COVID-19.

The chain recombines TRBV24-1 with TRBJ1-4; no firm D call. The CDR3 sequence is 16 residues long. The V end was cut by 4 bases, the J end by 7 bases, with 18 bases between. In germline, CDR1 is KGHDR, CDR2 SFDVKD. The CDR3 protein is CATSDLGSNGGEKLFF. The CDR3 DNA reads as TGTGCCACCAGTGACCTAGGATCCAACGGAGGTGAAAAACTGTTTTTT.

The chain has TRBV30 and TRBJ2-2; D gene ambiguous. CDR1 is GTSNPN, CDR2 SVGIG, per germline (reference sequence). The CDR3 has 15 residues. V was cut by 0 bases and J by 7 bases, with 15 bases left in between. In DNA, the CDR3 is TGTGCCTGGAGTGTAGGTCAGGCGTTCGGCGGGGAGCTGTTTTTT. Encoded protein: CAWSVGQAFGGELFF.

This clone has just one count. The chain has TRBV7-2 and TRBJ1-5, with D possibly matching TRBD1 (6 bases). The CDR3 runs to 17 residues. Per the germline V gene, CDR1 is SGHTA and CDR2 is FQGNSA. The germline V and J ends were trimmed by 1 base and 3 bases, with 16 bases remaining between them. The CDR3 region has the DNA TGTGCCAGCAGCTTAGGCAGGACAGTCCAGGACAATCAGCCCCAGCATTTT. Its protein is CASSLGRTVQDNQPQHF.

V is TRBV25-1 and J is TRBJ1-5; D is unclear. Trimming shortened V by 5 bases and J by 0 bases, and 2 bases separated the two germline ends. CDR1 and CDR2 (germline): MGHDK, SYGVNS. The CDR3 has 12 residues. CDR3 residues: CASSRSNQPQHF. The CDR3, as DNA: TGTGCCAGCAGTCGTAGCAATCAGCCCCAGCATTTT.

The V gene is TRBV28, the J gene TRBJ2-2, with D uncertain. Trimming pared 3 bases from V and 3 bases from J, leaving 8 bases between. Per the germline V gene, CDR1 is MDHEN and CDR2 is SYDVKM. There are 14 residues in the CDR3. CDR3: CASSFRLHTGELFF. The CDR3 DNA follows: TGTGCCAGCAGTTTCAGGCTACACACCGGGGAGCTGTTTTTT. Looking up the rest from reference TRBV28 and TRBJ2-2 gives the full variable domain: DVKVTQSSRYLVKRTGEKVFLECVQDMDHENMFWYRQDPGLGLRLIYFSYDVKMKEKGDIPEGYSVSREKKERFSLILESASTNQTSMYLCASSFRLHTGELFFGEGSRLTVL.

The chain joins TRBV19 to TRBJ1-5, with D perhaps matching TRBD1 (5 bases). Germline V gene lookup returns CDR1 LNHDA and CDR2 SQIVND (reference sequence). Trimming pared 2 bases from V and 6 bases from J, leaving 11 bases between. This CDR3 has 14 amino acids. For the CDR3, the DNA is TGTGCCAGTAGTATAACAGGTCTGGGTCAGCCCCAGCATTTT. Translating it yields CASSITGLGQPQHF.

The rearrangement uses TRBV11-2 and TRBJ2-3; 8 bases match TRBD2. Germline lookup yields CDR1 SGHAT and CDR2 FQNNGV. The junction had 6 bases not matched to a gene; V was cut back by 0 bases and J by 4 bases. CDR3 length: 16 residues. The CDR3 DNA is TGTGCCAGCAGCTTAGACGGGGGGGCACCCCCAGATACGCAGTATTTT. Protein product: CASSLDGGAPPDTQYF. The variable domain in full, with the rest retrieved from reference TRBV11-2 and TRBJ2-3, is EAGVAQSPRYKIIEKRQSVAFWCNPISGHATLYWYQQILGQGPKLLIQFQNNGVVDDSQLPKDRFSAERLKGVDSTLKIQPAKLEDSAVYLCASSLDGGAPPDTQYFGPGTRLTVL.

In its sample, this clone was seen once. The CDR3 bases are TGTGCCAGCAGCTTGCGAAGCGGGAGCAGCGACGAGCAGTACTTC. Translation gives CASSLRSGSSDEQYF. The chain combines TRBV5-4 with TRBJ2-7; 8 bases line up with TRBD2. CDR3 size: 15 residues. CDR1 SGHNT and CDR2 YYREEE come from the germline V gene (reference sequence). J lost 5 bases, V lost 1 base, and 8 bases had no gene match.

This chain's CDR3 is CAISAGGLGNTQYF. In DNA, the CDR3 is TGTGCCATCTCAGCCGGCGGCCTCGGGAATACGCAGTATTTT. This sequence joins TRBV28 and TRBJ2-3, with D perhaps matching TRBD2 (5 bases). CDR1 and CDR2 (germline): MDHEN, SYDVKM. V lost 10 bases and J lost 7, with 21 bases in between. The CDR3 is 14 residues long.

Only a few counts were recorded for this clone. Additional DNA sequences in this sample encode the identical CDR3. V and J are TRBV18 and TRBJ2-1; D gene uncertain. Trimming removed 4 bases at V and 5 bases at J, with 3 bases between. The CDR3 consists of 11 residues. The germline V gene has CDR1 KGHSH and CDR2 LQKENI. As DNA, the CDR3 is TGTGCCAGCTCACGAGACAATGAGCAGTTCTTC. Translated: CASSRDNEQFF.

This clone was seen just once. The V gene is TRBV15, the J gene TRBJ1-1; D gene uncertain. Germline V CDR1 and CDR2: LNHNV, YYDKDF (reference sequence). CDR3 size: 13 residues. Deletions cut 1 base from V and 4 bases from J, with 7 bases between. This CDR3 is CATSRVSGTEAFF. Written as DNA, the CDR3 is TGTGCCACCAGCAGAGTTAGCGGCACTGAAGCTTTCTTT.

This chain uses TRBV27 with TRBJ2-1; 8 bases align to TRBD2. Looked up from germline, CDR1 is MNHEY and CDR2 is SMNVEV (reference sequence). CDR3 length: 16 residues. J lost 8 bases, V lost 4 bases, and 13 bases had no gene match. The CDR3 bases are TGTGCCAGCAGTTCATCCCCCACGGGGGGGGTTGATGAGCAGTTCTTC. This gives the protein CASSSSPTGGVDEQFF.

The chain links TRBV11-1 to TRBJ2-3; D call uncertain. Germline lookup yields CDR1 SGHAT and CDR2 FQDESV (reference sequence). The CDR3 runs to 14 residues. The V end was cut by 0 bases, the J end by 2 bases, with 6 bases between. The CDR3 DNA sequence: TGTGCCAGCAGCTTAGCGCGGTTCACAGATACGCAGTATTTT. This translates into CASSLARFTDTQYF. The entire variable domain, with the rest obtained from reference TRBV11-1 and TRBJ2-3, is as follows: EAEVAQSPRYKITEKSQAVAFWCDPISGHATLYWYRQILGQGPELLVQFQDESVVDDSQLPKDRFSAERLKGVDSTLKIQPAELGDSAMYLCASSLARFTDTQYFGPGTRLTVL.

This chain joins TRBV7-9 and TRBJ2-1, with TRBD2 matching 10 bases. This CDR3 region has 15 residues. In germline, CDR1 is SEHNR, CDR2 FQNEAQ (reference sequence). V lost 4 bases to trimming and J lost 5 bases; unmatched junction nucleotides: 5. CDR3 sequence: CASSSSGRAHNEQFF. CDR3 nucleotide sequence: TGTGCCAGCAGCTCCAGCGGGAGGGCCCACAATGAGCAGTTCTTC.

This clone was observed a handful of times. The gene calls are TRBV28 and TRBJ1-1; D might be TRBD1 (6 bases). Trimming took off 6 bases at V and 7 bases at J, with 12 bases between the two ends. Germline CDR1 and CDR2: MDHEN and SYDVKM. The CDR3 runs to 12 residues. For the CDR3, the DNA is TGTGCCAGCAGGCGGACAGCCTTTGAAGCTTTCTTT. This translates into CASRRTAFEAFF.